This TCR beta chain was recovered during a study of shared clonotypes between healthy human individuals (TCRdb year 2020). Looking at the study overall: The cohort comprised two women and three men aged 18 to 49 years. The study deeply sequenced blood TCR repertoires of about 5 healthy adults to estimate repertoire size and the extent of clonotype sharing between individuals. Per donor, leukapheresis produced somewhere between about 0.9 and 9 billion PBMCs. For each donor, three plates each were used for CD4 naive and CD4 memory, two plates were used for CD8 naive, and one plate was used for CD8 memory. To increase sequencing depth and limit assay-specific biases, TCR repertoire library preparation and sequencing were carried out by different laboratories using diverse techniques.

Overall study outcomes, separate from this receptor: Larger estimated clonotype richness was generally found for naive subsets than for memory subsets. Sampling was restricted to blood, and TCR repertoires in tissue are likely to differ from TCR repertoires in blood. The small number of donors limited the genetic and exposure-history diversity represented. Clonotypes shared by all four sorted-subset donors showed higher generation probabilities than non-shared clonotypes. Sharing across a handful of donors was observed for 5% to 6.5% of naive CD4, over 3% of naive CD8, about 2.3% of memory CD4, and around 0.4% of memory CD8 clonotypes. Even with the large sequencing depth, rarefaction of the sorted-subset datasets indicated that sequencing was incomplete. Pairwise subsampling led to the expectation that sequencing depth would affect the degree of clonotype sharing among donors.

TCR CDR3 regions were amplified from genomic DNA by multiplex PCR using the deep immunoSEQ assay. Extracted genomic DNA from each cell subset was spread evenly across all wells of several immunoSEQ 96-well plates, with each plate serving as a replicate. For sorted subsets, 150 to 250 ng genomic DNA, equal to some 28,000 T cell genomes, was loaded into each replicate PCR. Purified libraries were measured with a Qubit 3.0 fluorometer, size-checked on a Bioanalyzer 2100, and measured again with the KAPA Library Quantification kit. Every immunoSEQ 96-well plate was sequenced on a separate single-read 150-cycle Illumina NextSeq 550 flow cell. Regarding the original processing steps: Because the immunoSEQ output held only junctional sequences and lacked quality scores, the filtering could not match the filtering applied to full-length reads. Sequences were annotated with PyIR, a Python wrapper for IgBLAST v1.9, using IMGT germline references to assign V/J genes and CDR3. Reads were removed for weak V/J assignments (E-value above 1e-6), missing CDR3, stop codons, out-of-frame junctions, or ambiguous translated residues. V3J clonotypes were defined by identical inferred V gene, J gene, and CDR3 amino acid sequence. The percentage overlap between two repertoires was calculated by dividing the number of shared unique clonotypes by the size of the smaller repertoire. Richness of each repertoire was evaluated using RTK rarefaction, the Chao1 estimator, and Recon v2.1 estimates of unobserved clonotypes. For all TCRbeta clonotypes obtained by the gDNA method from several donors, generation probabilities were computed with OLGA. TCRdb retrieved this table from immuneACCESS and kept in-frame rearrangements only. Not all clones are present; in checked studies, unresolved V genes account for under half, and no reason is known for the remainder. That table supplies the V and J calls and clone size; D and trimming were determined from the DNA. For this sample the table gives roughly 2.1 million clones, of which about 92% were detected only once. Roughly 1.7% of the sample lies in the top ten.

CD8 naive samples were CD45RO-negative cells positively selected for CCR7, giving a CD45RA+CCR7+ population that excluded TemRA cells. The donors were healthy, HIV-negative adults who had no recently reported acute infections or vaccinations. Every donor was a Caucasian adult residing in Nashville, Tennessee, USA. After blood collection by leukapheresis, PBMCs were isolated using Ficoll-Histopaque density gradient centrifugation and then cryopreserved in the vapor phase of liquid nitrogen. Purity and quantity of every magnetically sorted T cell population were checked by analytical flow cytometry. Each sorted fraction had its genomic DNA isolated and then quantified by UV absorbance on a Nanodrop 2000c. A remark on this clone: The target of this receptor is not known. Per-base quality was not reported, and no clone a single base away is much larger than it. Additional DNA sequences in this sample encode the identical CDR3.

Reading from cysteine to phenylalanine, the CDR3 counts 14 amino acids. Only CDR3 DNA is held: 42 bases, read in frame from base 1. V was cut back by 5 bases and J by 0 bases, leaving a gap of 11 bases between them. Looking up the germline V gene (reference sequence) yields CDR1 SEHNR and CDR2 FQNEAQ. The V gene is TRBV7-9 and the J gene is TRBJ2-7; the D gene is not confidently resolved. This sequence originates from a man aged 18 to 29 in good health. Some clones in this sample may be carry-over from other donors' samples. The source material was naive CD8+ T cells from PBMCs. In the paper's terms, the cell subset or site label means: CD45RA+CCR7+. The CDR3 protein is CASSLGSSSYEQYF. The DNA sequence reads TGTGCCAGCAGCCTAGGAAGCAGCTCCTACGAGCAGTACTTC.